These 15 T cell receptor beta chains were sequenced from one sample in a study of blood T cell repertoires in COVID-19. Measured with immunoSEQ multiplex PCR; TCRdb has only the in-frame clones, and not every one. The sample shows a few hundred thousand clones, 65% to 90% of them seen only once. The specimen sequenced was PBMCs or T cells enriched from blood (not recorded which). These receptors were collected from a woman aged 40 to 55 with acute COVID-19.

The chain combines TRBV25-1 with TRBJ2-1; D might be TRBD1 (6 bases). Germline V gene data show CDR1 as MGHDK and CDR2 as SYGVNS. Trimming took off 5 bases at V and 1 base at J, with 18 bases between the two ends. CDR3 size: 17 residues. DNA of the CDR3: TGTGCCAGCAGTCCTGATCTAGGGGGAGCTTCCTACAATGAGCAGTTCTTC. Encoded protein: CASSPDLGGASYNEQFF.

The DNA for the CDR3 is TGTGCCAGCAGCTCACAGGTAAACACTGAAGCTTTCTTT. Amino acid sequence: CASSSQVNTEAFF. V and J are TRBV12-3 or TRBV12-4 and TRBJ1-1; D may be TRBD1 (5 bases). CDR3 length equals 13 residues. V dropped 6 bases and J dropped 2 bases, with 10 bases sitting between them.

This chain uses TRBV7-3 with TRBJ2-2, with D possibly TRBD2 on 6 matching bases. The length of the CDR3 is 13 residues. Germline V CDR1 and CDR2: SGHTA, FQGTGA. V lost 5 bases, J lost 4 bases, and 8 bases lay in between. The CDR3 DNA reads TGTGCCAGCAGCCAGACTAGCACCGGGGAGCTGTTTTTT. Translated: CASSQTSTGELFF.

The rearrangement uses TRBV27 and TRBJ2-1, with 15 bases matching TRBD2. The V segment lost 5 bases and the J segment 6 bases; nucleotides outside the gene matches: 5. The CDR3 is 16 residues long. Per the germline V gene, CDR1 is MNHEY and CDR2 is SMNVEV (reference sequence). The CDR3 DNA follows: TGTGCCAGCAGTCCGGGACTAGCGGGAGGCCGCAATGAGCAGTTCTTC. Protein: CASSPGLAGGRNEQFF.

In its sample, this clone was seen once. The chain employs TRBV9 and TRBJ2-1, with D perhaps TRBD2 (6 bases). CDR1 is SGDLS, CDR2 YYNGEE, per germline. V was trimmed by 4 bases and J by 5 bases, leaving 16 bases between them. This CDR3 comprises 15 residues. DNA of the CDR3: TGTGCCAGCAGCACAGTTACTAGCAGCCACAATGAGCAGTTCTTC. Translating it yields CASSTVTSSHNEQFF.

The rearrangement joins TRBV27 to TRBJ1-5; D remains unclear. The germline CDR1 and CDR2 sequences are MNHEY and SMNVEV (reference sequence). The CDR3 is 14 residues long. V lost 5 bases and J lost 6, with 14 bases in between. CDR3 DNA sequence: TGTGCCAGCAGTCCCCGGGTGGTGAGTCAGCCCCAGCATTTT. Its protein is CASSPRVVSQPQHF.

This sequence joins TRBV28 and TRBJ2-5; the match to TRBD1 covers 9 bases. With V trimmed by 6 bases and J by 2 bases, 10 bases remained unmatched. Germline V gene data show CDR1 as MDHEN and CDR2 as SYDVKM. The CDR3 spans 16 residues. The CDR3 DNA sequence: TGTGCCAGCAGCACGTCCCACAGGGGGCTACAAGAGACCCAGTACTTC. Translation gives CASSTSHRGLQETQYF.

Here the CDR3 DNA reads TGCGCCAGCAGCCAAGAATGGTCTAGCGGAGAGACCCAGTACTTC. It is translated as CASSQEWSSGETQYF. This sequence joins TRBV4-1 and TRBJ2-5, with TRBD2 matching 7 bases. The CDR3 length is 15 residues. Germline V CDR1 and CDR2: MGHRA, YSYEKL. Trimming cost V 0 bases and J 4 bases; bases outside gene matches: 5.

V usage is TRBV7-2 and J usage is TRBJ2-2; 10 bases match TRBD2. CDR1 and CDR2 from the germline V gene are SGHTA and FQGNSA. The CDR3 spans 16 residues. Trimming at V came to 3 bases and at J to 4 bases, leaving 5 bases not matched to a gene. Written as DNA, the CDR3 is TGTGCCAGCAGCTTTACCGGGACTAGCGCCACCGGGGAGCTGTTTTTT. This gives the protein CASSFTGTSATGELFF. The full variable domain, its missing parts supplied by reference TRBV7-2 and TRBJ2-2, is GAGVSQSPSNKVTEKGKDVELRCDPISGHTALYWYRQSLGQGLEFLIYFQGNSAPDKSGLPSDRFSAERTGGSVSTLTIQRTQQEDSAVYLCASSFTGTSATGELFFGEGSRLTVL.

The gene calls are TRBV19 and TRBJ2-5, with 7 bases aligning to TRBD1. The V segment lost 4 bases and the J segment 2 bases; nucleotides outside the gene matches: 7. CDR1 LNHDA and CDR2 SQIVND come from the germline V gene (reference sequence). The CDR3 runs 15 residues. DNA for the CDR3: TGTGCCAGTAGTACCTTTTTGGGACAGCAAGAGACCCAGTACTTC. It specifies CASSTFLGQQETQYF.

The rearrangement uses TRBV5-4 and TRBJ2-7, with 8 bases fitting TRBD1. Germline loops: CDR1 SGHNT, CDR2 YYREEE (reference sequence). CDR3 length equals 16 residues. J was trimmed by 4 bases and V by 3 bases; bases with no gene match: 12. The CDR3 coding sequence is TGTGCCAGCAGCTACCGGACAGGGCAATTGAAATACGAGCAGTACTTC. This gives the protein CASSYRTGQLKYEQYF.

The V gene is TRBV15, the J gene TRBJ2-5; 9 bases fit TRBD1. Per germline, CDR1 LNHNV and CDR2 YYDKDF (reference sequence). The CDR3 loop spans 13 amino acids. V shed 8 bases and J 5 bases; nucleotides not matched to a gene: 6. CDR3 coding DNA: TGTGCCACCGCGGGACAGGGCGGTGAGACCCAGTACTTC. As protein: CATAGQGGETQYF. The entire variable domain, with the rest obtained from reference TRBV15 and TRBJ2-5, is as follows: DAMVIQNPRYQVTQFGKPVTLSCSQTLNHNVMYWYQQKSSQAPKLLFHYYDKDFNNEADTPDNFQSRRPNTSFCFLDIRSPGLGDTAMYLCATAGQGGETQYFGPGTRLLVL.

This clone was seen a handful of times. This chain connects TRBV24-1 to TRBJ2-5; no definite D call. The CDR3 sequence is 15 residues long. CDR1 and CDR2 (germline): KGHDR, SFDVKD. The V end was cut by 1 base, the J end by 7 bases, with 15 bases between. The CDR3, as DNA: TGTGCCACCAGTGATTTCACGACTCCGGAACCGACCCAGTACTTC. It codes for CATSDFTTPEPTQYF.

The chain combines TRBV28 with TRBJ1-4; possibly TRBD1 for D (6 bases). The CDR3 consists of 15 residues. V lost 10 bases to trimming and J lost 4 bases, with 19 bases between them. Looked up from germline, CDR1 is MDHEN and CDR2 is SYDVKM. The CDR3 spells CATLEQGALNEKLFF. CDR3 DNA: TGTGCCACCCTCGAACAGGGCGCCCTTAATGAAAAACTGTTTTTT.

J is TRBJ2-5 and V is TRBV6-5; 7 bases match TRBD2. After removal of 4 bases from V and 3 bases from J, the junction contained 5 bases not matched to a gene. This CDR3 spans 14 amino acids. The germline CDR1 and CDR2 sequences are MNHEY and SVGAGI. The CDR3 DNA reads as TGTGCCAGCAGTTCCTGGACTAGAGAAGAGACCCAGTACTTC. Translation: CASSSWTREETQYF.